What follows are 18 T cell receptor beta chains derived from one specimen sequenced in a study of cytomegalovirus exposure and HLA in healthy donors (TCRdb year 2017). Library preparation employed the immunoSEQ multiplex PCR assay. The table comes from immuneACCESS by way of TCRdb, which keeps in-frame sequences with V and J called. Part of the clones is missing from these tables; in studies checked, under half for an unresolved V gene and the rest for unknown reasons. This sample has 200,000 to 250,000 clones in its table, and less than 85% of those were observed once. The top ten constitute 4.5% to 7% of the sample. Sequenced sample: PBMCs. These receptors all stem from a woman aged 18-30 years in good health and CMV-seronegative.

The rearrangement joins TRBV11-1 to TRBJ2-3; no firm D call. The CDR3 totals 14 residues. Trimming pared 1 base from V and 6 bases from J, leaving 11 bases between. CDR1 and CDR2 from the germline V gene are SGHAT and FQDESV (reference sequence). CDR3 nucleotide sequence: TGTGCCAGCAGCTTAGGTACCTCTCAGGATACGCAGTATTTT. Translation: CASSLGTSQDTQYF.

The chain couples TRBV28 to TRBJ2-1; tentatively, D is TRBD2 (6 bases). Germline V CDR1 and CDR2: MDHEN, SYDVKM. CDR3 size: 15 residues. V lost 10 bases and J 9 bases, leaving 25 bases between the germline ends. The DNA of the CDR3 is TGTGCCACCCGTAAAATGGGACTCTCCGGTGGTGAGCAGTTCTTC. Its translation: CATRKMGLSGGEQFF.

The chain employs TRBV2 and TRBJ1-4; 8 nucleotides agree with TRBD1. V was clipped by 6 bases and J by 8 bases; unmatched bases: 11. The germline gives CDR1 SNHLY, CDR2 FYNNEI. The length of the CDR3 is 15 residues. The CDR3 nucleotides are TGTGCCAGCAGCTCGCTCACAGGGGGGAGGGAAAAACTGTTTTTT. Translation gives CASSSLTGGREKLFF.

The CDR3 coding sequence is TGTGCCAGCAGTTACTCGGGTCCCCGGGGGGAGCAGTACTTC. This codes for CASSYSGPRGEQYF. V is TRBV6-6 and J is TRBJ2-7; weak D call: TRBD2 (6 bases). CDR1 is MNHNY, CDR2 SVGAGI, per germline (reference sequence). The CDR3 totals 14 residues. Trimming left V 0 bases short and J 7 bases short, with 13 bases between.

The chain carries TRBV11-2 and TRBJ2-5; D gene ambiguous. Germline CDR1 is SGHAT and CDR2 is FQNNGV. Trimming stripped 1 base from V and 5 bases from J, with 8 bases between. CDR3 length: 13 residues. The CDR3 protein is CASSLGRAETQYF. The CDR3 coding sequence is TGTGCCAGCAGCTTAGGAAGGGCGGAGACCCAGTACTTC.

V and J are TRBV30 and TRBJ2-7; 7 nucleotides agree with TRBD1. Germline V gene data show CDR1 as GTSNPN and CDR2 as SVGIG (reference sequence). The CDR3 spans 14 residues. After removal of 4 bases from V and 2 bases from J, the junction contained 8 bases not matched to a gene. Here the CDR3 DNA reads TGTGCCTGGACCATCCCAGGGGGTACCTACGAGCAGTACTTC. Translation: CAWTIPGGTYEQYF.

The gene calls are TRBV4-1 and TRBJ2-7; D unclear. CDR1 MGHRA and CDR2 YSYEKL come from the germline V gene. The CDR3 is 18 residues long. V was clipped by 1 base and J by 0 bases, with 19 bases between them. DNA for the CDR3: TGCGCCAGCAGCCAAGTAAGTGTCCCTCGCGGACCCTCCTACGAGCAGTACTTC. Protein product: CASSQVSVPRGPSYEQYF.

The chain recombines TRBV29-1 with TRBJ2-5, with a weak D call TRBD2 (6 bases). CDR3 length equals 13 residues. Trimming stripped 7 bases from V and 5 bases from J, with 17 bases between. The germline V gene has CDR1 SQVTM and CDR2 ANQGSEA. The CDR3 here is CSARASGGETQYF. Here the CDR3 DNA reads TGCAGCGCAAGGGCCTCTGGAGGGGAGACCCAGTACTTC.

The V gene is TRBV27, the J gene TRBJ1-1; D is unclear. V lost 6 bases, J lost 2 bases, and 13 bases lay in between. CDR3 size: 14 residues. In germline, CDR1 is MNHEY, CDR2 SMNVEV (reference sequence). This chain's CDR3 is CASRGSNLNTEAFF. For the CDR3, the DNA is TGTGCCAGCAGGGGGTCGAACTTAAACACTGAAGCTTTCTTT.

This chain connects TRBV7-6 to TRBJ1-5; 9 nucleotides match TRBD1. Germline CDR1 reads SGHVS; CDR2 reads FNYEAQ. J lost 7 bases, V lost 2 bases, and 6 bases had no gene match. The length of the CDR3 is 15 residues. The CDR3 sequence is CASSLKGDRDQPQHF. The DNA for the CDR3 is TGTGCCAGCAGCTTAAAAGGGGACAGGGACCAGCCCCAGCATTTT.

The V call is TRBV27, the J call TRBJ2-7; D remains ambiguous. Germline V CDR1 and CDR2: MNHEY, SMNVEV (reference sequence). The CDR3 contains 14 residues. Trimming removed 0 bases at V and 6 bases at J, with 12 bases between. The CDR3 DNA is TGTGCCAGCAGTTTATCTCCCGTCCTCGCCGAGCAGTACTTC. This codes for CASSLSPVLAEQYF.

V usage is TRBV6-1 and J usage is TRBJ1-2; D not resolved. V was clipped by 1 base and J by 4 bases, with 10 bases between them. The CDR3 loop spans 14 amino acids. Germline V gene lookup returns CDR1 MNHNS and CDR2 SASEGT. CDR3: CASSEVVSLYGYTF. The CDR3 DNA reads TGTGCCAGCAGTGAAGTAGTCAGCCTCTATGGCTACACCTTC.

The rearrangement links TRBV7-2 to TRBJ1-5; 11 bases are shared with TRBD1. This CDR3 region has 15 residues. Germline V gives CDR1 SGHTA, CDR2 FQGNSA. V lost 5 bases, J lost 7 bases, and 7 bases stayed unmatched. The CDR3 DNA sequence: TGTGCCAGCAGCCCGGGGACAGGGGGATGGCAGCCCCAGCATTTT. Its protein product is CASSPGTGGWQPQHF.

This clone has just a few counts. The V gene is TRBV4-1, the J gene TRBJ2-5, with D possibly matching TRBD2 (5 bases). Trimming left V 1 base short and J 2 bases short, with 11 bases between. CDR1 and CDR2 (germline): MGHRA, YSYEKL. The CDR3 has 15 amino acids. The DNA for the CDR3 is TGCGCCAGCAGCCAAGTGGGAGAGGGACAAGAGACCCAGTACTTC. As protein: CASSQVGEGQETQYF.

The chain recombines TRBV5-1 with TRBJ1-2; 8 bases are a match to TRBD1. V shed 1 base, J shed 6 bases, and the junction held 8 bases outside the gene matches. Germline CDR1 is SGHRS and CDR2 is YFSETQ. The CDR3 length is 15 residues. CDR3 in DNA: TGCGCCAGCAGCTTGACAGGACAGGGTTGGAATGGCTACACCTTC. It specifies CASSLTGQGWNGYTF.

The chain couples TRBV11-3 to TRBJ2-3; TRBD2 aligns across 7 bases. The CDR3 covers 14 residues. Trimming took 5 bases from V and 4 from J; bases not matched to a gene: 6. The V gene's germline CDR1 is SGHNT and CDR2 YENEEA. CDR3 bases: TGTGCCAGCAGCCTTACACGGGGGGCAGATACGCAGTATTTT. Its protein product is CASSLTRGADTQYF.

The chain carries TRBV7-9 and TRBJ2-2; 11 bases map to TRBD1. Germline trimming cut 5 bases from V and 4 bases from J; bases unmatched to any gene: 3. Germline V gives CDR1 SEHNR, CDR2 FQNEAQ (reference sequence). This CDR3 has 15 residues. The CDR3 DNA reads as TGTGCCAGCAGCGGACAGGGGGCGGGCACCGGGGAGCTGTTTTTT. Its protein product is CASSGQGAGTGELFF.

The rearrangement joins TRBV7-9 to TRBJ1-4, with a possible D match to TRBD1 (6 bases). The CDR3 covers 17 residues. The germline V and J ends were trimmed by 3 bases and 2 bases, with 16 bases remaining between them. Per the germline V gene, CDR1 is SEHNR and CDR2 is FQNEAQ (reference sequence). As DNA, the CDR3 is TGTGCCAGCAGCTTCGATATGGGTGGACAGACTAATGAAAAACTGTTTTTT. It yields the protein CASSFDMGGQTNEKLFF.